The source of this T cell receptor (beta chain) is a study of CD8+ T cells in alopecia areata (dated by TCRdb to 2017 to 2018). Study-wide context: Skin from C3H/HeJ donors with spontaneous alopecia (roughly 6-13 months old) was grafted onto female C3H/HeJ recipients that were roughly 7-11 weeks old. The study used high-throughput TCRbeta sequencing to examine T cell clonal expansion in alopecia areata, in both the C3H/HeJ mouse model and human patients. In humans, TCRbeta sequencing was performed on scalp tissue and on sorted CD4+ and CD8+ peripheral blood T cells from healthy controls and from patients with patchy or totalis/universalis alopecia areata. Scalp clonality was compared across normal scalp (n=4), patchy alopecia areata scalp (n=8), and alopecia totalis/universalis scalp (n=8). RNA was obtained with the PAXgene miRNA kit for fixed scalp, the miRNeasy kit for PBMCs, and the RNeasy kit for mouse skin. TCRbeta CDR3 regions were amplified by immunoSEQ multiplex PCR using 35 Vbeta forward and 13 Jbeta reverse primers. What the work shows at the level of the full study, not this receptor alone: Higher clonality and more expanded CD8+ clones were observed in lesional scalp than in normal scalp, particularly in alopecia totalis/universalis, a finding suggestive of antigenic drive. TCR sequences shared between patients were less clear than in mice, possibly partly because of HLA diversity in the patient population. Resident alphabeta T cells in normal human skin are also sequenced, complicating scalp TCR repertoire analysis, unlike mouse skin dominated by gammadelta T cells.

From the cysteine through the phenylalanine, the CDR3 covers 13 amino acids. Of the CDR3's DNA, 27 bases were read; they are in frame from base 1. CDR1 and CDR2, looked up from the germline V gene, are NSHNY and SYGAGN. At the junction V is shortened by 5 bases and J by 3 bases; bases outside the gene matches: 4. Only a few counts were recorded for this clone. Its cognate antigen has yet to be identified. Note that gene names and germline sequences for this receptor are mouse ones. The CDR3 extends 4 residues past the end of the read, so its final part is completed from the germline J gene. Library generation was performed with the immunoSEQ multiplex PCR assay. RNA was extracted from all samples and reverse transcribed into cDNA, which served as template for TCR sequencing. First-strand cDNA was synthesized with SuperScript III using a 2:1 mix of oligo-dT and random hexamers. Amplification bias was assessed with a synthetic immune receptor repertoire, and residual bias was removed computationally. Sequencing of the libraries was done on Illumina HiSeq using 60 bp reads that spanned the CDR3 and were read from J toward V. In the source study's methods: Raw reads were preprocessed for error removal, and CDR3 was defined according to IMGT conventions as running from the conserved cysteine to phenylalanine. Clonality was computed as 1 minus the Shannon entropy, with the entropy normalized by log2 of the number of productive unique TCRs. CD4 or CD8 identity of scalp clones was inferred by cross-referencing scalp TCRbeta sequences with sorted blood CD4 and CD8 repertoires. TCRdb limited this immuneACCESS table to in-frame rearrangements with V and J called. A share of clones is missing; checked studies link under half to unresolved V genes, and the rest is unexplained. The DNA was the basis for D and trimming; V, J and clone size are from that table. This sample holds 200,000 to 300,000 clones in total, without any singletons. Clones ranked in the top ten supply approximately 1.2% of the sample.

Pooled mouse cutaneous lymph node cells were stained for CD4, CD8alpha, NKG2D, NKG2ACE and other markers, then sorted on a BD Influx. Material: CD4+ T cells sorted from a lymph node. The chain is made from TRBV13-1 and TRBJ2-7, and 8 junction bases match TRBD2. The TCR originated in a C3H/HeJ mouse with alopecia areata. Mice belonging to this strain carry MHC haplotype H2-k. The CDR3 has the sequence CASRLGGLYEQYF. The DNA read from the CDR3 is TGTGCCAGCAGGCTGGGGGGTCTCTAT.